This TCR beta chain was identified during a study of response to subunit inactivated influenza vaccine (dated by TCRdb to the late 2010s). Regarding the study in general: The study used deep quantitative T cell receptor repertoire profiling to track responses to a trivalent subunit inactivated influenza vaccine.

In this sample, this clonotype turned up a few times. The antigen it binds to is not known. No much larger clone is present one base from it, and per-base qualities are unavailable. Receptor libraries were prepared by RT-PCR. Sequenced using an Illumina HiSeq 2500. The raw public data were reprocessed by TCRdb itself: fastp quality trimming at Q25, MiXCR clonotype calling, in-frame beta chains only. All rows with the same CDR3 protein become a single entry with the most common DNA and genes. The sample records about 780,000 distinct CDR3 sequences, around 20% of which are singletons. The leading ten clones occupy approximately 10% of the sample. The CDR3 holds 13 amino acids from the cysteine to the phenylalanine. The DNA shown is the 39-base CDR3, in frame from base 1. Based on the germline V gene, the CDR1 and CDR2 sequences are ENHRY and SYGVKD. The junction shows trimming of 5 bases on V and 2 bases on J, and the gene matches do not reach 3 bases of it.

Overall study results and their limits: It was suggested by the authors that each seasonal influenza vaccination may recruit only a limited number of new T cells.

The input for sequencing was PBMCs from blood, taken about 5 days after vaccination. The origin of this receptor is a man in his fifties who received an inactivated influenza vaccine. Donor details come from another sample of the same person, matched by shared clones. In this chain, TRBV10-3 is recombined with TRBJ2-7; 7 bases in the middle match TRBD1. DNA sequence: TGTGCCATCAGTCACGGACAGGCCTACGAGCAGTACTTC. The translation is CAISHGQAYEQYF.